The source of this T cell receptor (beta chain) is a study of OX40 agonist ivuxolimab in advanced cancers. About the study: Each patient was given ivuxolimab into a vein every 2 weeks, at 0.01 to 10 mg/kg. Three patients got partial responses; one had hepatocellular carcinoma and two had cutaneous melanoma.

Clones were read by immunoSEQ multiplex PCR, and TCRdb kept only the in-frame ones, dropping some. The data show about 71,000 clones, 80% to 85% seen once. Worth noting for this clone: Its antigen is not identified.

This CDR3 is built from 14 residues. Per the germline V gene, CDR1 is KGHSH and CDR2 is LQKENI. V shed 4 bases and J shed 1 base, with 10 bases lying between them. Study findings and constraints: The authors also found low normalized T-cell clonal expansion in some nonresponders.

V usage is TRBV18 and J usage is TRBJ1-1, with unresolved D. This TCR was recovered from an adult with an advanced solid tumor such as melanoma, head and neck, liver or kidney cancer. Material: CD4+ or CD8+ T cells sorted from blood, obtained in a trial of the OX40 agonist ivuxolimab. The CDR3 DNA sequence: TGTGCCAGCTCACAGGGTCTCCAGAACACTGAAGCTTTCTTT. Its translation: CASSQGLQNTEAFF.